Below are 19 T cell receptor beta chains sequenced from a single sample in a study of response to subunit inactivated influenza vaccine. TCRdb analysed the RT-PCR reads with MiXCR anew, one entry per CDR3 protein. The sample lists under 800,000 distinct CDR3 sequences; roughly 14% were seen once. The input for sequencing was PBMCs from blood, taken roughly 2 weeks before vaccination. These receptors came from a man aged 50-59 years who received an inactivated influenza vaccine.

This clonotype was observed a few times. The chain is built from TRBV2 and TRBJ2-4, with D unclear. CDR3 size: 11 residues. Trimming took off 7 bases at V and 0 bases at J, with 1 base between the two ends. Germline V gene data show CDR1 as SNHLY and CDR2 as FYNNEI. CDR3 bases: TGTGCCAGCACAGCCAAAAACATTCAGTACTTC. This sequence encodes CASTAKNIQYF.

This chain joins TRBV9 and TRBJ2-2; TRBD2 matches 9 bases. With 2 bases clipped from V and 7 bases from J, the junction kept 9 bases outside the gene matches. CDR3 length: 16 amino acids. In germline, CDR1 is SGDLS, CDR2 YYNGEE. Here the CDR3 DNA reads TGTGCCAGCAGCGTTCGGAGCGGGGGGCCGGGCGGGGAGCTGTTTTTT. Its translation: CASSVRSGGPGGELFF.

This clonotype was seen a few times. The V and J genes are TRBV5-1 and TRBJ2-5; weak D call: TRBD1 (6 bases). Per germline, CDR1 SGHRS and CDR2 YFSETQ. The V gene lost 4 bases and the J gene lost 5 bases, with 15 bases spanning the gap. This CDR3 has 14 residues. The DNA of the CDR3 is TGCGCCAGCAGCCAAACCACAGGGAGTGAGACCCAGTACTTC. Amino acid sequence: CASSQTTGSETQYF.

This clonotype was counted ten times or more. This chain joins TRBV29-1 and TRBJ2-7; D might be TRBD2 (5 bases). Germline V gene data show CDR1 as SQVTM and CDR2 as ANQGSEA. The CDR3 spans 13 residues. V lost 6 bases to trimming and J lost 8 bases, with 20 bases between them. This CDR3 is CSVFVPGSGKQYF. Written as DNA, the CDR3 is TGCAGCGTGTTCGTCCCCGGATCGGGAAAGCAGTACTTC.

The sample holds a few counts of this clonotype. This chain uses TRBV12-3 or TRBV12-4 with TRBJ2-3; the match to TRBD2 covers 13 bases. The junction had 13 bases not matched to a gene; V was cut back by 8 bases and J by 2 bases. This CDR3 contains 18 residues. CDR3 nucleotides: TGTGCCAGCGGAAAACCGACTAGCGGGGGGCCGTTCACAGATACGCAGTATTTT. It encodes CASGKPTSGGPFTDTQYF.

V is TRBV29-1 and J is TRBJ1-2; D ambiguous. V was clipped by 4 bases and J by 4 bases, with 13 bases between them. The CDR3 contains 13 residues. Germline V gives CDR1 SQVTM, CDR2 ANQGSEA. The CDR3 is CSVGTLLGYGYTF. Here the CDR3 DNA reads TGCAGCGTTGGGACGCTGCTGGGCTATGGCTACACCTTC.

In its sample, this clonotype was seen a few times. This sequence joins TRBV6-2 or TRBV6-3 and TRBJ2-1, with TRBD2 matching 13 bases. Looked up from germline, CDR1 is MNHEY and CDR2 is SVGEGT. J was trimmed by 12 bases and V by 4 bases; bases with no gene match: 9. The CDR3 totals 15 residues. CDR3 nucleotide sequence: TGTGCCAGCAGTTTCCGAGGACTAGCGGGAGTTGCGCAGTTCTTC. This translates into CASSFRGLAGVAQFF.

This clonotype occurred many times. The rearrangement joins TRBV20-1 to TRBJ2-2; weak D call: TRBD1 (6 bases). The CDR3 has 14 residues. Germline V gene sequence: CDR1 DFQATT, CDR2 SNEGSKA (reference sequence). V was clipped by 4 bases and J by 2 bases, with 11 bases between them. CDR3 sequence (DNA): TGCAGTGCTATCAGGGGCGACAACACCGGGGAGCTGTTTTTT. As protein: CSAIRGDNTGELFF.

This clonotype turned up a few times. CDR3 residues: CASSYQGSYGYTF. The CDR3 DNA sequence: TGTGCCAGCAGTTACCAGGGGAGCTATGGCTACACCTTC. The gene calls are TRBV6-2 or TRBV6-3 and TRBJ1-2; tentatively, D is TRBD1 (6 bases). This CDR3 has 13 amino acids. V gave up 2 bases and J gave up 4 bases, with 8 bases separating them. Per the germline V gene, CDR1 is MNHEY and CDR2 is SVGEGT.

The table lists this clonotype with a few counts. V usage is TRBV5-6 and J usage is TRBJ2-2; 9 nucleotides line up with TRBD1. V trimming: 3 bases; J trimming: 4 bases; junction bases outside the gene matches: 1. CDR3 length equals 14 residues. Germline values: CDR1 SGHDT, CDR2 YYEEEE. The CDR3 nucleotides are TGTGCCAGCAGCTGGGACAGGGCCACCGGGGAGCTGTTTTTT. Its translation is CASSWDRATGELFF.

The genes are TRBV28 and TRBJ1-4; 10 positions agree with TRBD1. Germline assignment: CDR1 MDHEN and CDR2 SYDVKM. CDR3 length: 16 amino acids. J gave up 7 bases and V 2 bases, and 7 bases lay outside the gene matches. CDR3: CASSLIRTGGGEKLFF. DNA of the CDR3: TGTGCCAGCAGTTTAATCCGGACAGGGGGGGGTGAAAAACTGTTTTTT.

This clonotype was detected ten times or more. The rearrangement joins TRBV29-1 to TRBJ2-1, with TRBD2 matching over 11 bases. Trimming took 7 bases from V and 5 from J; bases not matched to a gene: 4. This CDR3 comprises 13 residues. The germline V gene encodes CDR1 SQVTM and CDR2 ANQGSEA. The CDR3 region has the DNA TGCAGCGCACCGACTAGCGGGAACAATGAGCAGTTCTTC. This encodes CSAPTSGNNEQFF.

At least ten counts were recorded for this clonotype. The V call is TRBV2, the J call TRBJ1-6, with 7 bases aligning to TRBD1. This CDR3 spans 14 amino acids. The ends lost 4 bases at V and 7 bases at J; junction bases unmatched: 4. Germline V lookup: CDR1 SNHLY, CDR2 FYNNEI. Here the CDR3 reads CASSVTGVNSPLHF. DNA for the CDR3: TGTGCCAGCAGTGTTACAGGGGTGAATTCACCCCTCCACTTT.

V and J are TRBV6-1 and TRBJ2-7, with D perhaps assigned TRBD1 or TRBD2 (5 bases each). Trimming stripped 5 bases from V and 5 bases from J, with 22 bases between. The CDR3 runs to 16 residues. Germline CDR1 reads MNHNS; CDR2 reads SASEGT. CDR3 region: CASSTPFGGKGDEQYF. In DNA form, the CDR3 reads TGTGCCAGCAGTACCCCCTTTGGGGGAAAGGGTGACGAGCAGTACTTC.

This clonotype has just a few counts. The CDR3 is CSVTNWDSKNYGYTF. For the CDR3, the DNA is TGCAGCGTTACCAACTGGGACAGCAAAAACTATGGCTACACCTTC. The chain employs TRBV29-1 and TRBJ1-2, with 7 bases matching TRBD1. V shed 5 bases and J 2 bases; nucleotides not matched to a gene: 11. The CDR3 consists of 15 residues. Looked up from germline, CDR1 is SQVTM and CDR2 is ANQGSEA.

This clonotype appeared many times. The V and J genes are TRBV7-2 and TRBJ1-5; D is unresolved. From germline, CDR1 is SGHTA and CDR2 FQGNSA. CDR3 length: 13 residues. V lost 3 bases and J 8 bases, leaving 11 bases between the germline ends. The CDR3 sequence: CASSFSTGKPQHF. The CDR3 DNA follows: TGTGCCAGCAGCTTCTCTACGGGAAAGCCCCAGCATTTT.

The chain has TRBV7-2 and TRBJ1-2; D may be TRBD1 (6 bases). CDR1 is SGHTA and CDR2 is FQGNSA in the germline V gene. This CDR3 is 16 amino acids long. V shed 1 base and J shed 6 bases, with 18 bases lying between them. CDR3 DNA: TGTGCCAGCAGCTTAGGGCCCACAGGGATAATGCATGGCTACACCTTC. Translation gives CASSLGPTGIMHGYTF.

The rearrangement uses TRBV28 and TRBJ2-6; possible D gene TRBD1, 6 bases. The CDR3 loop spans 17 amino acids. V lost 5 bases and J lost 0, with 14 bases in between. Germline CDR1 is MDHEN and CDR2 is SYDVKM. The CDR3 bases are TGTGCCAGCAGTCCAGGGGAATGGGACTCTGGGGCCAACGTCCTGACTTTC. Translated: CASSPGEWDSGANVLTF. Full variable domain (remainder filled in from reference TRBV28 and TRBJ2-6): DVKVTQSSRYLVKRTGEKVFLECVQDMDHENMFWYRQDPGLGLRLIYFSYDVKMKEKGDIPEGYSVSREKKERFSLILESASTNQTSMYLCASSPGEWDSGANVLTFGAGSRLTVL.

This clonotype has only a few counts. The chain is built from TRBV12-3 or TRBV12-4 and TRBJ2-5; 9 bases fit TRBD1. The junction had 8 bases not matched to a gene; V was cut back by 6 bases and J by 3 bases. The CDR3 extends over 15 amino acids. The DNA for the CDR3 is TGTGCCAGCAGAGAGACAGGGGGTCCGAAAGAGACCCAGTACTTC. This translates into CASRETGGPKETQYF.